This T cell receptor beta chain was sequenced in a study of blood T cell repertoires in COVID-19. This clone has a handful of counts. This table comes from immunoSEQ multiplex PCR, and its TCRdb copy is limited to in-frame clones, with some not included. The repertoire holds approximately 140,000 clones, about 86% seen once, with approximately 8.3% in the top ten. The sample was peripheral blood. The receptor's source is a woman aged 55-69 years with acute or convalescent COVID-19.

CDR3 region: CASSTDSRYYGYTF. The CDR3 DNA reads TGCGCCAGCTCTACGGACAGTAGATACTATGGCTACACCTTC. The V and J genes are TRBV4-3 and TRBJ1-2, with a tentative D call TRBD1 (6 bases). CDR1 LGHNA and CDR2 YSLEER come from the germline V gene. V shed 8 bases and J shed 3 bases, with 16 bases lying between them. There are 14 residues in the CDR3.